Listed below are T cell receptor beta chains from one sample, sequenced in a study of T cells in Graves' hyperthyroidism and ophthalmopathy. From the multiplex PCR reads, TCRdb called clonotypes with MiXCR, one entry per CDR3 protein. The sample contains 500,000 to 550,000 distinct CDR3 sequences, roughly 21% of which appear only once. Sequencing was carried out using blood. The receptor source for this set is a man aged 35 to 55 with Graves' ophthalmopathy. Each CDR3 is given with its conserved first and last residue. Each record gives: V gene, CDR3 protein.

>TRBV28
CASRTQGSNEQFF
>TRBV7-9
CASISTSGKQYEQYF
>TRBV12-3/TRBV12-4
CASTSPGMGYEQYF
>TRBV5-1
CASSLEWDSPNSPLHF
>TRBV11-2
CASCSGSGSVETQYF
>TRBV3-1
CASSHVTGTSNSPLHF
>TRBV3-1
CASSQSGSSGGPDTQYF
>TRBV5-5
CASSGPVGSGRHPSSYNEQFF
>TRBV6-1
CASSQLGGEETQYF
>TRBV5-1
CASSLDGTPGYGYTF
>TRBV7-3
CASSLRASPSLGTQYF
>TRBV20-1
CSARARPGIYNEQFF
>TRBV6-1
CASSETRGYGNTIYF
>TRBV30
CAWGQESYEQYF
>TRBV20-1
CSARASGGAGEQYF
>TRBV4-3
CASSHDRLRTDTQYF
>TRBV19
CASKVSTGGINQPQHF
>TRBV30
CAWSVIQGPTEAFF
>TRBV6-2/TRBV6-3
CASQTGRGVRNEQYF
>TRBV7-9
CASSPRGGINYGYTF